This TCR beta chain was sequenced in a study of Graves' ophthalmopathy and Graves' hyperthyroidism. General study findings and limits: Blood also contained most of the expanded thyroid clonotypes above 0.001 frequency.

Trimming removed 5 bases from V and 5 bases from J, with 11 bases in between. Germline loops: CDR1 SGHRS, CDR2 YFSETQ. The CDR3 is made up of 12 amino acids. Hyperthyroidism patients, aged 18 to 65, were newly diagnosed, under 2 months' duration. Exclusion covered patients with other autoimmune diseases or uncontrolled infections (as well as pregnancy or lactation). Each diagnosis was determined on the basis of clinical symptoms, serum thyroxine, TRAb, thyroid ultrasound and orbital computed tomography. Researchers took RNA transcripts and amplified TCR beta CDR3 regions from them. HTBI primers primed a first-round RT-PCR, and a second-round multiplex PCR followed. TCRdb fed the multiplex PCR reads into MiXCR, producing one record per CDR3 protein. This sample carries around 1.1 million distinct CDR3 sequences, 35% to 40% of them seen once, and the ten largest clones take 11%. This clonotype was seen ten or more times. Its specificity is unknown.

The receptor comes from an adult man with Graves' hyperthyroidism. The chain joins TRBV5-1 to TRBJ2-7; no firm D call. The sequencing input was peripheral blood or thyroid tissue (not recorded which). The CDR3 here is CASSPSPNEQYF. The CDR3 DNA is TGCGCCAGCAGTCCGAGCCCCAACGAGCAGTACTTC.